This record concerns one T cell receptor beta chain sequence. This clone was detected many times. Its antigen is currently not known. One base away there is no much larger clone; base qualities are not given. Receptors were amplified or captured by PCR. The instrument was an Illumina HiSeq 4000. High-throughput sequencing was used to profile the TCR beta-chain CDR3 region of each patient. The original methods were these. The researchers built a classifier to tell apart papillary thyroid cancer patients with distant metastasis, based on CDR3 differences among clinicopathological groups. Repertoire diversity was assessed with the Shannon index, and tumor-blood repertoire similarity with the Morisita-Horn index. Through fastp at Q25 and MiXCR, TCRdb rebuilt clones from the public reads, retaining in-frame beta chains. The V and J calls and clone size are TCRdb's, not the authors'. The sample table lists approximately 19,000 clones, around 16% of them with a count of one. The ten largest clones add up to more than 35% of the sample.

The entry originates in a study of metastatic and nonmetastatic thyroid tumors (dated by TCRdb to 2018 to 2021). Some background on the complete study: The researchers compared repertoires between peripheral blood samples and tumor or nodule tissue samples from patients with malignant or benign thyroid disease. The study at large found these results: In both blood and tumor samples, malignant tumors were reported to have significantly higher TCR beta diversity than benign nodules.

Before undergoing thyroid surgery, none of the patients had been given any kind of treatment. Patient clinical samples collected from about 2011 to 2019 were retrospectively analysed using T-cell receptor beta sequencing. CDR1 and CDR2, looked up from the germline V gene, are SGHTA and FQGTGA. Measured from the cysteine to the phenylalanine, the CDR3 is 15 residues long. The retained sequence is limited to the CDR3, 45 bases, with the frame set at the first base. V is pruned by 3 bases and J by 3 bases, leaving 7 bases of the junction without a gene match. Recombination linked TRBV7-3 to TRBJ1-2; 7 middle bases align to TRBD1. Sequenced material: blood. The origin of this receptor is a female donor with papillary thyroid cancer or a benign thyroid nodule (not recorded which). Some clones in this sample may be carry-over from other donors' samples. The CDR3 sequence is CASSFRDRDHYGYTF. The sequenced DNA: TGTGCCAGCAGCTTTAGAGACAGGGATCACTATGGCTACACCTTC.